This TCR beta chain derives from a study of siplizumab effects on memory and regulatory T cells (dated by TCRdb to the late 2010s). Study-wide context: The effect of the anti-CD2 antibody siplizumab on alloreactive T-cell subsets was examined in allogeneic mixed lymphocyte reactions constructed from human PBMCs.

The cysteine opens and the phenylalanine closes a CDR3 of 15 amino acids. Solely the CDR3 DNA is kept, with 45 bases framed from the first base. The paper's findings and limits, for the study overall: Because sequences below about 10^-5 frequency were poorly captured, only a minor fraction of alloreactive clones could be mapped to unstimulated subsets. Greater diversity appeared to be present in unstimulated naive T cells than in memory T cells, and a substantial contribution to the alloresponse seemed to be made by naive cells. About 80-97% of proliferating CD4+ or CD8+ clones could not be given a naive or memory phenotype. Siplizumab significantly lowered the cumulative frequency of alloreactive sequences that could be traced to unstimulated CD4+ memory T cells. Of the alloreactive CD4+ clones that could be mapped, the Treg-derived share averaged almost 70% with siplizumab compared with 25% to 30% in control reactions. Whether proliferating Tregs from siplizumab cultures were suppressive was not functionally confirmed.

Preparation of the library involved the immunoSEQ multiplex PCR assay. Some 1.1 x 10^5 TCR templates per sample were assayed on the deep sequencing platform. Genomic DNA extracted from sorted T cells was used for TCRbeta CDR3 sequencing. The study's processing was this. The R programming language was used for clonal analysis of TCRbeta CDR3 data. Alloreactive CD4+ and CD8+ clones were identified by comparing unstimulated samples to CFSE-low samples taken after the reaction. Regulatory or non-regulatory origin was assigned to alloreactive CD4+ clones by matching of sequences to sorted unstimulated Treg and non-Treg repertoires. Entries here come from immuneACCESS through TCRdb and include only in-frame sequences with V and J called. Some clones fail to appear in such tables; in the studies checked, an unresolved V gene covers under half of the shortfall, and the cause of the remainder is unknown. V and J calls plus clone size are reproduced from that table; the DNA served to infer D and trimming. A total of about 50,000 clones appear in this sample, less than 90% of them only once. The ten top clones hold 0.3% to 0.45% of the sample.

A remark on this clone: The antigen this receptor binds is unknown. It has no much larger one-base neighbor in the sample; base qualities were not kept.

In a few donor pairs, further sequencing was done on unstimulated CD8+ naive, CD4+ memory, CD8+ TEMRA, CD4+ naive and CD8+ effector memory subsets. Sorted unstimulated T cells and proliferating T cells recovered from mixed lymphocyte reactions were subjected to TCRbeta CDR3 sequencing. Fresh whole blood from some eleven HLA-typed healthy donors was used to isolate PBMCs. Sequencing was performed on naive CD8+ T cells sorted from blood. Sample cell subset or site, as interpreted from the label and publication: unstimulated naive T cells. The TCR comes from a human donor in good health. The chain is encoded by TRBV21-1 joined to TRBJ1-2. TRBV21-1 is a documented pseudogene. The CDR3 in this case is CASSKVELANYGYTF. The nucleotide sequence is TGTGCCAGCAGCAAAGTAGAGCTAGCTAACTATGGCTACACCTTC.